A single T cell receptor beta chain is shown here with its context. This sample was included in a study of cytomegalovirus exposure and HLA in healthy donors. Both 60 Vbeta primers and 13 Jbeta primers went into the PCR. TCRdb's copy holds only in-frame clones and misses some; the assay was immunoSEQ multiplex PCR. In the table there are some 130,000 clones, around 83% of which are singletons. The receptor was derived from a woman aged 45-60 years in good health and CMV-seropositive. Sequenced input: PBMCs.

The CDR3 DNA follows: TGTGCCAGCAGCCTCTCCCAGGGGTACACTGAAGCTTTCTTT. Residues: CASSLSQGYTEAFF. This rearrangement joins TRBV7-2 to TRBJ1-1; D may be TRBD1 (6 bases). This CDR3 is built from 14 residues. The V and J ends lost 5 bases and 3 bases respectively, with 13 bases between them. Germline CDR1 reads SGHTA; CDR2 reads FQGNSA. The full variable domain, in which reference TRBV7-2 and TRBJ1-1 provide the parts outside the CDR3, is GAGVSQSPSNKVTEKGKDVELRCDPISGHTALYWYRQSLGQGLEFLIYFQGNSAPDKSGLPSDRFSAERTGGSVSTLTIQRTQQEDSAVYLCASSLSQGYTEAFFGQGTRLTVV.